The 26 T cell receptor beta chains given below trace back to one sample, sequenced in a study of shared clonotypes between healthy human individuals. Libraries were prepared by immunoSEQ multiplex PCR; TCRdb keeps only in-frame clonotypes and omits some of them. This sample has hundreds of thousands of clones; over 65% occur once, and the top ten carry around 1.6%. The source material was memory CD4+ T cells sorted from blood. Noted subset: CD45RA-negative fraction. These receptor sequences come from a woman in her twenties or thirties in good health.

The V gene is TRBV14, the J gene TRBJ2-5, with 15 bases lining up with TRBD2. Trimming took 0 bases from V and 4 from J; bases not matched to a gene: 9. Germline V gene sequence: CDR1 SGHDN, CDR2 FVKESK. CDR3 length: 19 residues. The CDR3 sequence is CASSQEGLAGGPLAETQYF. The DNA for the CDR3 is TGTGCCAGCAGCCAAGAAGGACTAGCGGGAGGGCCTCTGGCAGAGACCCAGTACTTC. Full variable domain (remainder filled in from reference TRBV14 and TRBJ2-5): EAGVTQFPSHSVIEKGQTVTLRCDPISGHDNLYWYRRVMGKEIKFLLHFVKESKQDESGMPNNRFLAERTGGTYSTLKVQPAELEDSGVYFCASSQEGLAGGPLAETQYFGPGTRLLVL.

The chain is built from TRBV29-1 and TRBJ1-2; weak D call: TRBD1 (5 bases). The CDR3 spans 16 residues. Trimming removed 5 bases at V and 0 bases at J, with 19 bases between. Per the germline V gene, CDR1 is SQVTM and CDR2 is ANQGSEA. CDR3 coding DNA: TGCAGCGTTAGGGGCGCCACAGCCGTCTCTAACTATGGCTACACCTTC. Translated: CSVRGATAVSNYGYTF.

The count of this clone is one. The J gene is TRBJ1-1, the V gene TRBV27, with 9 bases fitting TRBD1. Germline V gene sequence: CDR1 MNHEY, CDR2 SMNVEV (reference sequence). V dropped 5 bases and J dropped 5; count of bases not matched to a gene: 12. The CDR3 sequence is 16 residues long. The CDR3 loop is CASSPLPGQGGTEAFF. The CDR3 DNA reads as TGTGCCAGCAGTCCTTTGCCGGGACAGGGAGGAACTGAAGCTTTCTTT.

In DNA, the CDR3 is TGTGCCAGCAGTCAACCAGGATCCTCCTACGAGCAGTACTTC. As protein: CASSQPGSSYEQYF. The V gene is TRBV6-1, the J gene TRBJ2-7; no clear D. Trimming removed 5 bases at V and 0 bases at J, with 11 bases between. Germline values: CDR1 MNHNS, CDR2 SASEGT. This CDR3 region has 14 residues.

The gene calls are TRBV6-1 and TRBJ2-1; D uncertain. Germline CDR1 and CDR2: MNHNS and SASEGT. V was pared by 4 bases and J by 1 base, with 8 bases between. The CDR3 runs to 14 residues. CDR3 sequence: CASSVRESYNEQFF. The CDR3 nucleotides are TGTGCCAGCAGTGTAAGGGAATCCTACAATGAGCAGTTCTTC.

V and J are TRBV7-9 and TRBJ1-1; unclear D gene. Germline CDR1 and CDR2: SEHNR and FQNEAQ (reference sequence). The CDR3 sequence is 13 residues long. V was shortened by 1 base and J by 5 bases, with 8 bases between the two germline ends. The CDR3 bases are TGTGCCAGCAGCTTAGGGGTAGGGACTGAAGCTTTCTTT. Protein sequence: CASSLGVGTEAFF.

This clone occurred a few times. The rearrangement uses TRBV6-4 and TRBJ2-2; D is possibly TRBD1 (6 bases). Between the trimmed V and J ends, which lost 5 bases and 6 bases, there was a span of 13 bases. The CDR3 totals 14 residues. CDR1 MRHNA and CDR2 SNTAGT come from the germline V gene. The CDR3 bases are TGTGCCAGCAGTCGACAGGAAGAGGCCGGGGAGCTGTTTTTT. Translated, it gives CASSRQEEAGELFF.

This chain connects TRBV2 to TRBJ2-7; the D gene is possibly TRBD1 (6 bases). Germline V CDR1 and CDR2: SNHLY, FYNNEI. This CDR3 spans 11 amino acids. V shed 7 bases and J shed 7 bases, with 11 bases lying between them. The CDR3 sequence is CASNRADEQYF. The CDR3 DNA reads as TGTGCCAGCAACAGGGCTGATGAGCAGTACTTC.

V usage is TRBV6-6 and J usage is TRBJ1-5, with 9 bases fitting TRBD1. Trimming cost V 5 bases and J 3 bases; bases outside gene matches: 2. The CDR3 loop spans 14 amino acids. Germline CDR1 and CDR2: MNHNY and SVGAGI (reference sequence). CDR3 amino acids: CASSTGGNNQPQHF. The DNA of the CDR3 is TGTGCCAGCAGTACAGGGGGCAACAATCAGCCCCAGCATTTT.

As regards this clone: At the DNA level, this CDR3 is encoded by other sequences in the same sample as well. V usage is TRBV29-1 and J usage is TRBJ2-5; tentative D call: TRBD1 (5 bases). The CDR3 contains 12 residues. Trimming pared 3 bases from V and 5 bases from J, leaving 10 bases between. Germline CDR1 reads SQVTM; CDR2 reads ANQGSEA. The CDR3 region has the DNA TGCAGCGTTGACCAGGGTTCCGAGACCCAGTACTTC. Amino acid sequence: CSVDQGSETQYF.

The V call is TRBV30, the J call TRBJ1-5, with 8 positions matching TRBD1. From germline, CDR1 is GTSNPN and CDR2 SVGIG (reference sequence). CDR3 length: 13 residues. V trimming: 6 bases; J trimming: 5 bases; junction bases outside the gene matches: 6. CDR3 nucleotide sequence: TGTGCCTGCCAGGGGACAGGAGATCAGCCCCAGCATTTT. Residues: CACQGTGDQPQHF.

This rearrangement joins TRBV4-1 to TRBJ2-5, with 10 positions matching TRBD2. The CDR3 has 17 amino acids. Trimming cost V 1 base and J 5 bases; bases outside gene matches: 10. Germline loops: CDR1 MGHRA, CDR2 YSYEKL. The CDR3 DNA reads as TGCGCCAGCAGCCAAGGGGGTCCTAGCGGGAGTCCGGAGACCCAGTACTTC. It yields the protein CASSQGGPSGSPETQYF.

The chain couples TRBV25-1 to TRBJ1-3; a possible D gene is TRBD1 (5 bases). V was cut by 6 bases and J by 4 bases, with 10 bases left in between. The CDR3 extends over 13 amino acids. Germline-derived CDR1 and CDR2 are MGHDK and SYGVNS. The DNA of the CDR3 is TGTGCCAGCAGAACTGGGGCCGGAAACACCATATATTTT. It specifies CASRTGAGNTIYF.

This clone occurred a few times. This chain links TRBV6-5 with TRBJ2-1; D is undetermined. CDR1 is MNHEY, CDR2 SVGAGI, per germline. V lost 5 bases and J 5 bases, leaving 10 bases between the germline ends. The CDR3 consists of 13 residues. The CDR3 DNA reads TGTGCCAGCAGTCGAGAAAGGGACAATGAGCAGTTCTTC. Protein sequence: CASSRERDNEQFF.

The rearrangement joins TRBV5-1 to TRBJ2-3; TRBD2 aligns across 10 bases. The CDR3 is 15 amino acids. Unmatched junction bases numbered 7, after V lost 5 bases and J lost 4 bases. Germline CDR1 reads SGHRS; CDR2 reads YFSETQ. CDR3: CASRGGTSVSDTQYF. Written as DNA, the CDR3 is TGCGCCAGCAGGGGCGGGACTAGCGTTTCAGATACGCAGTATTTT.

In regard to this clone: The same CDR3 arises from other DNA sequences in this sample as well. This chain links TRBV2 with TRBJ2-1; a weak D match, TRBD2 (6 bases). The germline V gene has CDR1 SNHLY and CDR2 FYNNEI. This CDR3 comprises 14 residues. V was clipped by 4 bases and J by 1 base, with 8 bases between them. The CDR3 DNA reads TGTGCCAGCAGTGGTAGCGGATCCTACAATGAGCAGTTCTTC. Encoded protein: CASSGSGSYNEQFF.

This chain joins TRBV7-6 and TRBJ2-2, with 7 bases matching TRBD2. This CDR3 is 14 amino acids long. CDR1 is SGHVS and CDR2 is FNYEAQ in the germline V gene. The V segment lost 2 bases and the J segment 3 bases; nucleotides outside the gene matches: 0. The CDR3 is CASSLTSDTGELFF. In nucleotides, the CDR3 is TGTGCCAGCAGCTTAACTAGCGACACCGGGGAGCTGTTTTTT.

The gene calls are TRBV19 and TRBJ2-7; 8 nucleotides line up with TRBD1. The V segment lost 1 base and the J segment 3 bases; nucleotides outside the gene matches: 8. Germline CDR1 and CDR2: LNHDA and SQIVND (reference sequence). CDR3 length equals 16 residues. CDR3: CASSIAPQGGIYEQYF. CDR3 nucleotide sequence: TGTGCCAGTAGTATAGCCCCACAGGGGGGTATCTACGAGCAGTACTTC.

The chain couples TRBV19 to TRBJ1-5, with a weak D call TRBD1 (5 bases). The V end was cut by 5 bases, the J end by 2 bases, with 16 bases between. The CDR3 is 16 residues long. The germline V gene encodes CDR1 LNHDA and CDR2 SQIVND (reference sequence). The CDR3 sequence is CASSGGANGGNQPQHF. CDR3 nucleotide sequence: TGTGCCAGTAGTGGAGGGGCGAATGGTGGCAATCAGCCCCAGCATTTT.

On this clone itself: The same CDR3 is also encoded by other DNA sequences in this sample. The chain employs TRBV10-1 and TRBJ1-1; D uncertain. CDR3 length equals 13 residues. With 2 bases removed from V and 3 bases from J, the gap between germline ends came to 7 bases. CDR1 WNHNN and CDR2 SYGVQD come from the germline V gene (reference sequence). In DNA form, the CDR3 reads TGCGCCAGCAGTGAGAACCGGGACACTGAAGCTTTCTTT. Translating it yields CASSENRDTEAFF.

The genes are TRBV21-1 and TRBJ1-2; the D call TRBD1 from the table was never checked on the DNA. TRBV21-1 is a listed pseudogene. This CDR3 comprises 14 residues. The CDR3 nucleotides read TGTGCCAGCAGCAAAACAGGGATTAACTATGGCTACACCTTC. This sequence encodes CASSKTGINYGYTF.

A remark on this clone: The same CDR3 also results from other DNA sequences found in this sample. The rearrangement uses TRBV10-3 and TRBJ2-3, with 12 bases identical to TRBD1. V shed 6 bases, J shed 6 bases, and the junction held 4 bases outside the gene matches. The CDR3 extends over 14 amino acids. Germline V gene data show CDR1 as ENHRY and CDR2 as SYGVKD. CDR3 amino acids: CAISPGQGADTQYF. The CDR3, as DNA: TGTGCCATCAGCCCGGGACAGGGGGCGGATACGCAGTATTTT.

The chain has TRBV5-1 and TRBJ1-1, with D maybe TRBD1 (6 bases). From germline, CDR1 is SGHRS and CDR2 YFSETQ. This CDR3 has 16 residues. Trimming removed 2 bases from V and 0 bases from J, with 14 bases in between. The CDR3 is CASSLQGYGMNTEAFF. CDR3 sequence (DNA): TGCGCCAGCAGCTTACAGGGCTACGGGATGAACACTGAAGCTTTCTTT.

This chain uses TRBV23-1 with TRBJ1-1; no firm D call. Being an ORF, TRBV23-1 has a function that is uncertain. This CDR3 has 18 amino acids. V lost 1 base, J lost 2 bases, and 20 bases lay in between. This CDR3 is CASSQYTRSPDGNTEAFF. Written as DNA, the CDR3 is TGCGCCAGCAGTCAATATACCCGGTCTCCGGACGGAAACACTGAAGCTTTCTTT.

This clone was seen once. The rearrangement uses TRBV25-1 and TRBJ2-1; 11 positions agree with TRBD2. Looked up from germline, CDR1 is MGHDK and CDR2 is SYGVNS. This CDR3 comprises 17 residues. Trimming cost V 4 bases and J 6 bases; bases outside gene matches: 11. CDR3 DNA sequence: TGTGCCAGCAGTGCTTGGCTAGCGGGAGGTTTCGGCAATGAGCAGTTCTTC. As protein: CASSAWLAGGFGNEQFF.

As to this clone: Other DNA sequences in this sample translate to the same CDR3. The chain recombines TRBV29-1 with TRBJ1-2; 10 bases align to TRBD1. Germline V gene sequence: CDR1 SQVTM, CDR2 ANQGSEA. V was clipped by 5 bases and J by 2 bases; unmatched bases: 2. This CDR3 region has 13 residues. CDR3 sequence reads: CSVPGQGNYGYTF. CDR3 nucleotides: TGCAGCGTTCCGGGACAGGGGAACTATGGCTACACCTTC. The full variable domain, its missing parts supplied by reference TRBV29-1 and TRBJ1-2, is SAVISQKPSRDICQRGTSLTIQCQVDSQVTMMFWYRQQPGQSLTLIATANQGSEATYESGFVIDKFPISRPNLTFSTLTVSNMSPEDSSIYLCSVPGQGNYGYTFGSGTRLTVV.